The rows below give T cell receptor beta chains drawn from one sample of a study of blood T cell repertoires in COVID-19. TCRdb keeps only in-frame clones here, not all; method: immunoSEQ multiplex PCR. The table has over 85,000 clones, around 80% seen once. Sequenced sample: peripheral blood. The receptors come from a man between 65 and 85 years old with acute or convalescent COVID-19. Each CDR3 is given with its conserved first and last residue.

v_gene: TRBV29-1
CDR3aa: CSVAQGSNSPLHF

v_gene: TRBV7-8
CDR3aa: CASSPAYSGSSSYEQYF

v_gene: TRBV19
CDR3aa: CASSPTRRPDTQYF

v_gene: TRBV7-2
CDR3aa: CASSLIGRDTEAFF

v_gene: TRBV28
CDR3aa: CATERGFNQPQHF

v_gene: TRBV27
CDR3aa: CATGGLWADTQYF

v_gene: TRBV7-2
CDR3aa: CASSLPGLAGNEQFF

v_gene: TRBV28
CDR3aa: CASSVLNEKLFF

v_gene: TRBV7-2
CDR3aa: CASSLGGTKEQAFF

v_gene: TRBV7-9
CDR3aa: CASTSRDRPYNEQFF

v_gene: TRBV24-1
CDR3aa: CATSDQGRFTGELFF

v_gene: TRBV20-1
CDR3aa: CSASNSGGLTEAFF

v_gene: TRBV30
CDR3aa: CACPLRGGGTEAFF

v_gene: TRBV15
CDR3aa: CATSRAVRWGVGELFF

v_gene: TRBV2
CDR3aa: CASGTGGNTIYF

v_gene: TRBV30
CDR3aa: CAWSPLTSGVRELFF

v_gene: TRBV24-1
CDR3aa: CATSDFKSSGRTDTQYF

v_gene: TRBV15
CDR3aa: CATQRDGAFTDTQYF

v_gene: TRBV24-1
CDR3aa: CATSDLIRAANEQFF

v_gene: TRBV6-4
CDR3aa: CASSPQGAGANVLTF

v_gene: TRBV3-1/TRBV3-2
CDR3aa: CASSQAGTSGSYEQYF

v_gene: TRBV9
CDR3aa: CASSGVLAGEQYEQYF

v_gene: TRBV5-4
CDR3aa: CASSSLADHGLYEQYF

v_gene: TRBV5-4
CDR3aa: CASSGGTGKNYEQYF

v_gene: TRBV10-3
CDR3aa: CAISDQTSGNDIQYF

v_gene: TRBV28
CDR3aa: CASSLSRGRPDTQYF

v_gene: TRBV7-9
CDR3aa: CASSLAGLEEKLFF

v_gene: TRBV25-1
CDR3aa: CASSEPGLAHEQFF

v_gene: TRBV9
CDR3aa: CASSVAPTGSSYEQYF

v_gene: TRBV28
CDR3aa: CASTVGQSGEKLFF

v_gene: TRBV11-2
CDR3aa: CASSLDLTPEQFF

v_gene: TRBV9
CDR3aa: CASSPRLADTQYF

v_gene: TRBV6-5
CDR3aa: CASSRLDRAREQYF